This TCR beta chain stems from a study of blood T cell repertoires in COVID-19. Original data processing: Amplification of reference gene primers was used by the study to estimate nucleated cell counts. Profiled with immunoSEQ multiplex PCR; TCRdb holds only in-frame clones, not every one. That table is the source of V, J and clone size, and D and trimming were worked out from the DNA. The sample holds about 210,000 clones; 81% are singletons and the top ten take around 10%. Participants, roughly 18 to 100 years old, spanned 25 or so US areas. Participants' reported clinical history set cohort assignment. In its sample, this clone was seen once. CDR3 length: 15 residues. V lost 1 base to trimming and J lost 2 bases, with 11 bases between them. Germline CDR1 and CDR2: MNHEY and SMNVEV (reference sequence).

The gene calls are TRBV27 and TRBJ2-5; the D gene is possibly TRBD2 (5 bases). The sequenced material came from PBMCs or T cells enriched from blood (not recorded which). The receptor was derived from a woman aged 50 to 65 with acute COVID-19. CDR3 loop: CASSLWSGGQETQYF. For the CDR3, the DNA is TGTGCCAGCAGTTTATGGAGCGGCGGACAAGAGACCCAGTACTTC.